This TCR beta chain emerged from a study of cytomegalovirus exposure and HLA in healthy donors. Study-level points and caveats: When analyzed later, a missense DCLRE1C variant was found to be linked to TCR beta V- and J-gene trimming. Because they were indistinguishable, some V segments, including TRBV6-2 and TRBV6-3, were excluded. Later analysis identified about 15,000 TCR beta sequences associated with HLA alleles, using a false discovery rate threshold of 0.05.

With respect to this clone: Its antigen is not identified.

Germline CDR1 GTSNPN, CDR2 SVGIG (reference sequence). V shed 0 bases and J shed 3 bases, with 14 bases lying between them. CDR3 length: 15 residues. Amplification used 60 Vbeta primers and 13 Jbeta primers. Assay used: immunoSEQ multiplex PCR; TCRdb lists only in-frame clones, some missing. The sample records tens of thousands of clones, approximately 68% being singletons. Sequences were obtained from PBMCs. This TCR was sampled from a boy younger than 18 in good health and CMV-seropositive. The rearrangement links TRBV30 to TRBJ1-1; D gene unclear. The DNA of the CDR3 is TGTGCCTGGAGTGTACTCGCCCTACGGGACACTGAAGCTTTCTTT. It yields the protein CAWSVLALRDTEAFF.